One TCR beta chain is described in this entry. Its antigen is unknown. A much larger clone lies one base from this, so it may be a read error. This CDR3 has 19 amino acids. CDR1 and CDR2 (germline): MNHEY, SVGAGI. Trimming at V came to 4 bases and at J to 4 bases, leaving 20 bases not matched to a gene. Listed TCR primers, together with previously described methods, were used for the bulk TCR libraries. From the PCR reads, TCRdb called clonotypes with MiXCR, one entry per CDR3 protein. In the table there are around 460,000 distinct CDR3 sequences, roughly 24% of which are singletons. These data come from a study of molecular identifiers for immune sequencing clone quantification. Whole-study results and caveats: Clones with over 20 RNA copies captured over 97% of effector molecules but under 1% of naive ones.

It was from around 20,000 to 1,000,000 sorted cells, with 10%, 30% or 50% RNA, that naive CD8 libraries came. The authors gated naive CD8 T cells as CD8+CD4-CCR7+CD45RA+ for sorting. The source of this sequence is a human donor in good health. Some libraries in this study had Jurkat cell RNA spiked in. Material: naive CD8+ T cells from blood, with Jurkat cell RNA spiked in. Subset: FACS-sorted CD8+CD4-CCR7+CD45RA+ naive T cells. The chain is built from TRBV6-5 and TRBJ2-7, with TRBD1 identical over 9 bases. The CDR3 DNA follows: TGTGCCAGCAGTTCCGCAAGCTACCGTACGCCGGGACAGGGTTACGAGCAGTACTTC. Protein sequence: CASSSASYRTPGQGYEQYF.